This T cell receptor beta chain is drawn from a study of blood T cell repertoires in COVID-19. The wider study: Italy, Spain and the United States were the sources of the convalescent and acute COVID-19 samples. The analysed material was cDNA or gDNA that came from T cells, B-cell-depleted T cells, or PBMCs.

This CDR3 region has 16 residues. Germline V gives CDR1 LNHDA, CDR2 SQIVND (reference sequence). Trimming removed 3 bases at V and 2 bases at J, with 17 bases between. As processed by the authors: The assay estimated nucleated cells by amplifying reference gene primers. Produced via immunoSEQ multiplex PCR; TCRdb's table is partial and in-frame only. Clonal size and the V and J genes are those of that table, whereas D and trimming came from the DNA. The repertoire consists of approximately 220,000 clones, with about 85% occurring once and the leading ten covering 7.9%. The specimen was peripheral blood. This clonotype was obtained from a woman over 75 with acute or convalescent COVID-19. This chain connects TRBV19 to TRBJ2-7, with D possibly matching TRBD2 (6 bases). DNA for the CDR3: TGTGCCAGTAGTATGGGACTCGGGACTCGGCCCTACGAGCAGTACTTC. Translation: CASSMGLGTRPYEQYF.